Presented here are 3 T cell receptor beta chains from one specimen sequenced in a study of vaccination effects on CD4 cells after COVID-19. These TCRs' antigens remain unknown. TCRdb's table, derived via immunoSEQ multiplex PCR, lists solely in-frame clones and lacks some. In the table there are more than 40,000 clones, about 75% of which are singletons. Once cultured for about 9 days, the cells underwent separation to obtain CD4+ T cells. The starting material was CD4+ T cells from PBMCs cultured without peptide, obtained before COVID-19 vaccination. All receptors derive from a human donor who had a prior SARS-CoV-2 infection.

The chain joins TRBV5-1 to TRBJ2-1; maybe TRBD2 (5 bases). The ends were cut back, 0 bases at V and 0 bases at J, with 10 bases in the middle. The germline V gene has CDR1 SGHRS and CDR2 YFSETQ. The CDR3 spans 16 residues. The CDR3 sequence: CASSLVVSGSYNEQFF. The DNA for the CDR3 is TGCGCCAGCAGCTTGGTGGTAAGCGGCTCCTACAATGAGCAGTTCTTC.

The chain carries TRBV9 and TRBJ2-7, with TRBD2 identical over 8 bases. Germline trimming cut 3 bases from V and 4 bases from J; bases unmatched to any gene: 6. Germline values: CDR1 SGDLS, CDR2 YYNGEE. The CDR3 contains 14 residues. The CDR3 sequence is CASSGLGGGYEQYF. The CDR3 nucleotides are TGTGCCAGCAGCGGACTAGGCGGGGGGTACGAGCAGTACTTC.

This chain uses TRBV6-5 with TRBJ1-6, with 8 bases that match TRBD1. The J segment lost 9 bases and the V segment lost 0 bases, leaving 7 bases of the junction unmatched. This CDR3 is 16 amino acids long. In germline, CDR1 is MNHEY, CDR2 SVGAGI. CDR3 loop: CASSYSSQGAVSPLHF. The CDR3 DNA sequence: TGTGCCAGCAGTTACTCGAGCCAGGGGGCAGTTTCACCCCTCCACTTT.